This T cell receptor (beta chain) derives from a study of T cell responses to AZD1222 COVID-19 vaccine. Study observations and caveats: Donors skewed white British and female; clonal diversity was possibly underestimated.

The data were produced by immunoSEQ multiplex PCR, yet TCRdb's version contains in-frame clones alone and is incomplete. The repertoire holds about 120,000 clones, with roughly 87% as singletons. Germline assignment: CDR1 SGHRS and CDR2 YFSETQ. The CDR3 runs 14 residues. V was shortened by 4 bases and J by 3 bases, with 13 bases between the two germline ends. A note on this clone: Antigen specificity is unknown.

The source is an adult in good health. J is TRBJ1-1 and V is TRBV5-1; D is perhaps TRBD1 (6 bases). Source: peripheral blood, taken on day 0 of AZD1222 vaccination. Written as DNA, the CDR3 is TGCGCCAGCAGCCGACAGGATGGGCACACTGAAGCTTTCTTT. Its translation is CASSRQDGHTEAFF.